These 20 T cell receptor beta chains share one sample of origin, sequenced in a study of cytomegalovirus exposure and HLA in healthy donors. Researchers ran the PCR with 60 Vbeta and 13 Jbeta primers. The data were produced by immunoSEQ multiplex PCR, yet TCRdb's version contains in-frame clones alone and is incomplete. The data show about 150,000 clones, roughly 79% seen once. The specimen was PBMCs. The origin of the receptors is a woman in her forties or fifties in good health and CMV-seropositive.

The chain combines TRBV28 with TRBJ2-7; D remains unclear. This CDR3 spans 11 amino acids. Germline lookup yields CDR1 MDHEN and CDR2 SYDVKM. V dropped 6 bases and J dropped 6 bases, with 9 bases sitting between them. The DNA of the CDR3 is TGTGCCAGCAGCGCCTGGAGCGAGCAGTACTTC. It translates to CASSAWSEQYF.

This clone showed up just a few times. The CDR3 loop reads CACNRGSNQPQHF. DNA for the CDR3: TGTGCCTGTAACAGGGGTAGCAATCAGCCCCAGCATTTT. The genes are TRBV30 and TRBJ1-5, with 7 bases that match TRBD1. The CDR3 runs to 13 residues. CDR1 and CDR2 (germline): GTSNPN, SVGIG (reference sequence). Trimming cost V 6 bases and J 0 bases; bases outside gene matches: 2.

This chain's CDR3 is CAWRNGLPNTEAFF. The CDR3 coding sequence is TGTGCCTGGAGAAATGGACTCCCGAACACTGAAGCTTTCTTT. The V gene is TRBV30, the J gene TRBJ1-1; D gene uncertain. Germline V CDR1 and CDR2: GTSNPN, SVGIG (reference sequence). The CDR3 consists of 14 residues. Trimming removed 3 bases from V and 1 base from J, with 12 bases in between.

V is TRBV5-1 and J is TRBJ1-5; 7 nucleotides agree with TRBD1. V shed 5 bases and J 6 bases; nucleotides not matched to a gene: 11. CDR1 and CDR2 from the germline V gene are SGHRS and YFSETQ. This CDR3 region has 15 residues. The CDR3 protein is CASSFDGQAGQPQHF. CDR3 DNA sequence: TGCGCCAGCAGTTTTGATGGACAGGCAGGTCAGCCCCAGCATTTT.

Concerning this clone itself: A read error may account for a junction end that differs from germline. This chain links TRBV7-9 with TRBJ2-6, with D possibly matching TRBD1 (5 bases). CDR1 SEHNR and CDR2 FQNEAQ come from the germline V gene (reference sequence). The CDR3 spans 15 residues. As DNA, the CDR3 is TGTGCCAGCAGCCGTCGAACCTCTGGGGCCAACGGCCTGACTTTC. Its translation is CASSRRTSGANGLTF.

This clone was observed a handful of times. CDR3 in amino acids: CASSGVGGQGAGKLFF. The CDR3 DNA sequence: TGTGCCAGCAGTGGGGTCGGGGGGCAGGGGGCCGGAAAACTGTTTTTT. The rearrangement joins TRBV6-1 to TRBJ1-4; 8 bases align to TRBD1. Unmatched junction bases numbered 14, after V lost 4 bases and J lost 10 bases. CDR1 and CDR2 from the germline V gene are MNHNS and SASEGT. This CDR3 is 16 amino acids long.

V is TRBV5-1 and J is TRBJ1-1, with D unclear. With 0 bases removed from V and 0 bases from J, the gap between germline ends came to 12 bases. Germline assignment: CDR1 SGHRS and CDR2 YFSETQ. CDR3 length: 16 residues. CDR3 sequence reads: CASSLEVSQMNTEAFF. CDR3 coding DNA: TGCGCCAGCAGCTTGGAGGTATCACAGATGAACACTGAAGCTTTCTTT.

The chain employs TRBV5-1 and TRBJ2-5; TRBD1 agrees at 7 bases. The CDR3 extends over 14 amino acids. Trimming took 4 bases from V and 4 from J; bases not matched to a gene: 7. Germline loops: CDR1 SGHRS, CDR2 YFSETQ. The CDR3 is CASSEGAQGETQYF. Here the CDR3 DNA reads TGCGCCAGCAGCGAGGGGGCTCAGGGAGAGACCCAGTACTTC.

Here the CDR3 DNA reads TGTGCCAGCAGCCCCGGACGGCAGGGTGGGCATGGCTACACCTTC. It yields the protein CASSPGRQGGHGYTF. The V gene is TRBV13, the J gene TRBJ1-2, with D possibly matching TRBD1 (5 bases). Germline V gene data show CDR1 as PRHDT and CDR2 as FYEKMQ (reference sequence). V lost 5 bases to trimming and J lost 6 bases, with 19 bases between them. The CDR3 sequence is 15 residues long.

This chain uses TRBV7-2 with TRBJ1-1; TRBD1 matches at 8 bases. This CDR3 comprises 14 residues. V was pared by 3 bases and J by 3 bases, with 3 bases of the junction left unmatched. Germline V lookup: CDR1 SGHTA, CDR2 FQGNSA. The DNA of the CDR3 is TGTGCCAGCAGCTTGGGGACAGGCCACACTGAAGCTTTCTTT. Its translation is CASSLGTGHTEAFF.

This chain uses TRBV9 with TRBJ1-2, with unresolved D. Germline V gene lookup returns CDR1 SGDLS and CDR2 YYNGEE. The CDR3 extends over 13 amino acids. Trimming removed 0 bases from V and 5 bases from J, with 8 bases in between. This chain's CDR3 is CASSVEQSYGYTF. Here the CDR3 DNA reads TGTGCCAGCAGCGTAGAACAGTCATATGGCTACACCTTC.

This chain connects TRBV5-1 to TRBJ2-5; possibly TRBD2 for D (5 bases). The CDR3 contains 16 residues. V was shortened by 2 bases and J by 5 bases, with 19 bases between the two germline ends. Germline V gives CDR1 SGHRS, CDR2 YFSETQ. This CDR3 reads CASSLGTTRFAETQYF. The CDR3 DNA is TGCGCCAGCAGCTTAGGCACCACTAGATTTGCGGAGACCCAGTACTTC. Looking up the rest from reference TRBV5-1 and TRBJ2-5 gives the full variable domain: KAGVTQTPRYLIKTRGQQVTLSCSPISGHRSVSWYQQTPGQGLQFLFEYFSETQRNKGNFPGRFSGRQFSNSRSEMNVSTLELGDSALYLCASSLGTTRFAETQYFGPGTRLLVL.

This clone came up once. This rearrangement joins TRBV27 to TRBJ1-2; 7 positions agree with TRBD1. The germline V gene encodes CDR1 MNHEY and CDR2 SMNVEV (reference sequence). Trimming removed 4 bases from V and 3 bases from J; junction bases left unmatched: 8. This CDR3 is 15 amino acids long. Written as DNA, the CDR3 is TGTGCCAGCAGTTCCCCGAGACAGGGAGACTATGGCTACACCTTC. Its translation is CASSSPRQGDYGYTF.

V is TRBV5-6 and J is TRBJ2-7, with TRBD1 matching 7 bases. CDR3 size: 12 residues. J lost 5 bases, V lost 5 bases, and 4 bases had no gene match. The germline V gene has CDR1 SGHDT and CDR2 YYEEEE. The CDR3 sequence: CASSFDRDEQYF. CDR3 nucleotide sequence: TGTGCCAGCAGTTTCGACAGGGACGAGCAGTACTTC.

This chain links TRBV19 with TRBJ1-5; 9 nucleotides line up with TRBD1. Germline trimming cut 5 bases from V and 3 bases from J; bases unmatched to any gene: 8. The CDR3 consists of 16 residues. CDR1 and CDR2 from the germline V gene are LNHDA and SQIVND (reference sequence). CDR3 loop: CASSPLGQGLNQPQHF. The CDR3 nucleotides read TGTGCCAGTAGTCCGTTAGGACAGGGGCTCAATCAGCCCCAGCATTTT. Filled out from reference TRBV19 and TRBJ1-5, the complete variable domain reads DGGITQSPKYLFRKEGQNVTLSCEQNLNHDAMYWYRQDPGQGLRLIYYSQIVNDFQKGDIAEGYSVSREKKESFPLTVTSAQKNPTAFYLCASSPLGQGLNQPQHFGDGTRLSIL.

The chain combines TRBV19 with TRBJ2-3; 9 bases map to TRBD2. CDR1 LNHDA and CDR2 SQIVND come from the germline V gene (reference sequence). Unmatched junction bases numbered 12, after V lost 5 bases and J lost 6 bases. The CDR3 loop spans 16 amino acids. The CDR3 DNA sequence: TGTGCCAGTAGTTTCGGACTAGCGTTCTCAGGGGATACGCAGTATTTT. It codes for CASSFGLAFSGDTQYF.

The rearrangement joins TRBV27 to TRBJ1-1; D uncertain. CDR3 size: 15 residues. Germline CDR1 reads MNHEY; CDR2 reads SMNVEV (reference sequence). V lost 2 bases and J 4 bases, leaving 14 bases between the germline ends. The CDR3 here is CASSLKRHLGTEAFF. The CDR3 DNA reads as TGTGCCAGCAGTTTAAAGAGGCACCTTGGCACTGAAGCTTTCTTT.

The chain recombines TRBV5-1 with TRBJ2-7; D uncertain. The V and J ends lost 4 bases and 5 bases respectively, with 16 bases between them. The CDR3 has 14 amino acids. Germline V CDR1 and CDR2: SGHRS, YFSETQ. CDR3 bases: TGCGCCAGCAGCCCGACTCGAGGTAGAGACGAGCAGTACTTC. Translated: CASSPTRGRDEQYF.

The chain uses TRBV4-3 and TRBJ2-3; the D gene is possibly TRBD1 (6 bases). This CDR3 comprises 17 residues. V was clipped by 1 base and J by 4 bases, with 18 bases between them. Germline V gene sequence: CDR1 LGHNA, CDR2 YSLEER. The CDR3 DNA is TGCGCCAGCAGCCAAGGGGGGTTTGGGGGCTGGGCAGATACGCAGTATTTT. This gives the protein CASSQGGFGGWADTQYF.

This sequence joins TRBV30 and TRBJ1-3; D gene ambiguous. V was clipped by 2 bases and J by 2 bases, with 10 bases between them. This CDR3 spans 14 amino acids. Germline V CDR1 and CDR2: GTSNPN, SVGIG (reference sequence). CDR3: CAWSTSLAGNTIYF. In DNA, the CDR3 is TGTGCCTGGAGTACATCGTTGGCTGGAAACACCATATATTTT.